What follows are 10 T cell receptor beta chains derived from one specimen sequenced in a study of T cell responses to AZD1222 COVID-19 vaccine. Profiling relied on immunoSEQ multiplex PCR, and the TCRdb table lists in-frame clones only, not all of them. The sample has about 140,000 clones, roughly 92% seen once. Sequenced material: peripheral blood, taken on day 0 of AZD1222 vaccination. The receptors were sampled from an adult in good health.

V gene TRBV6-5 combines with J gene TRBJ1-6; D is possibly TRBD1 (5 bases). This CDR3 spans 13 amino acids. V was pared by 7 bases and J by 7 bases, with 11 bases between. Looked up from germline, CDR1 is MNHEY and CDR2 is SVGAGI. The CDR3: CASKGTVNSPLHF. CDR3 DNA: TGTGCCAGCAAGGGGACGGTGAATTCACCCCTCCACTTT.

The chain carries TRBV6-1 and TRBJ2-2; TRBD2 might be the D (7 bases). Germline V CDR1 and CDR2: MNHNS, SASEGT. There are 18 residues in the CDR3. Trimming pared 0 bases from V and 1 base from J, leaving 15 bases between. In nucleotides, the CDR3 is TGTGCCAGCAGTGAAGCTCGGGGGGCTACCTGGAACACCGGGGAGCTGTTTTTT. This gives the protein CASSEARGATWNTGELFF.

This clone was seen only a few times. The genes are TRBV7-2 and TRBJ2-2, with D uncertain. Germline CDR1 is SGHTA and CDR2 is FQGNSA. The CDR3 is 12 residues long. V was trimmed by 1 base and J by 7 bases, leaving 4 bases between them. Here the CDR3 DNA reads TGTGCCAGCAGCTTAGTGGACGGGGAGCTGTTTTTT. Translation: CASSLVDGELFF.

J is TRBJ1-2 and V is TRBV29-1; maybe TRBD1 (5 bases). The V end lost 4 bases, the J end lost 14 bases, and 23 bases lay between the germline ends. Germline V CDR1 and CDR2: SQVTM, ANQGSEA. The CDR3 loop spans 13 amino acids. CDR3 sequence: CSVVGGQRMGGTF. CDR3 nucleotides: TGCAGCGTTGTGGGCGGTCAACGTATGGGGGGGACCTTC.

V usage is TRBV20-1 and J usage is TRBJ2-3; D is unclear. Trimming took 5 bases from V and 3 from J, leaving 6 bases between them. The CDR3 contains 11 residues. In germline, CDR1 is DFQATT, CDR2 SNEGSKA (reference sequence). The CDR3, as DNA: TGCAGTGCTCGACATACAGATACGCAGTATTTT. Translating it yields CSARHTDTQYF.

This chain links TRBV30 with TRBJ2-7; the D gene could be TRBD1 or TRBD2 (6 bases each). This CDR3 has 14 amino acids. Trimming took 2 bases from V and 0 from J, leaving 11 bases between them. CDR1 is GTSNPN, CDR2 SVGIG, per germline (reference sequence). This CDR3 is CAWSQRGVSYEQYF. The CDR3 coding sequence is TGTGCCTGGAGTCAGAGGGGGGTCTCCTACGAGCAGTACTTC.

The V and J genes are TRBV20-1 and TRBJ2-1; unclear D gene. There are 10 residues in the CDR3. Deletions cut 5 bases from V and 5 bases from J, with 4 bases between. Germline CDR1 is DFQATT and CDR2 is SNEGSKA (reference sequence). The CDR3 region has the DNA TGCAGTGCTTCCCACAATGAGCAGTTCTTC. It yields the protein CSASHNEQFF.

The V and J genes are TRBV19 and TRBJ2-2; 12 bases agree with TRBD2. V was pared by 5 bases and J by 8 bases, with 6 bases of the junction left unmatched. The CDR3 covers 15 residues. CDR1 is LNHDA, CDR2 SQIVND, per germline (reference sequence). The CDR3 sequence is CASSWTSGALGELFF. The CDR3 bases are TGTGCCAGTAGTTGGACTAGCGGGGCCCTAGGGGAGCTGTTTTTT. Combining the CDR3 with reference TRBV19 and TRBJ2-2 gives the whole variable domain DGGITQSPKYLFRKEGQNVTLSCEQNLNHDAMYWYRQDPGQGLRLIYYSQIVNDFQKGDIAEGYSVSREKKESFPLTVTSAQKNPTAFYLCASSWTSGALGELFFGEGSRLTVL.

This chain joins TRBV7-2 and TRBJ1-1, with D possibly matching TRBD1 (5 bases). This CDR3 region has 16 residues. Germline-derived CDR1 and CDR2 are SGHTA and FQGNSA. Trimming shortened V by 5 bases and J by 0 bases, and 16 bases separated the two germline ends. This CDR3 reads CASSDGGMGMNTEAFF. CDR3 nucleotides: TGTGCCAGCAGCGATGGGGGGATGGGAATGAACACTGAAGCTTTCTTT.

To note about this clone: This sample includes further DNA sequences coding for the same CDR3. The chain combines TRBV7-2 with TRBJ1-4, with TRBD1 matching over 9 bases. Germline loops: CDR1 SGHTA, CDR2 FQGNSA. The CDR3 spans 15 residues. V dropped 6 bases and J dropped 4; count of bases not matched to a gene: 6. The DNA of the CDR3 is TGTGCCAGCAGTCTCACAGGGGGCTTTAATGAAAAACTGTTTTTT. It translates to CASSLTGGFNEKLFF.